This TCR beta chain was captured by sequencing in a study of shared clonotypes between healthy human individuals (TCRdb year 2020). For context, the study as a whole: A couple of women and three men aged 18 to 49 years were included in the cohort. For each donor, CD4 naive and CD4 memory were each run on three plates, CD8 naive on two plates, and CD8 memory on one plate. To increase sequencing depth and limit assay-specific biases, TCR repertoire library preparation and sequencing were carried out by different laboratories using diverse techniques. To estimate repertoire size and how much clonotype sharing occurs between individuals, the study deeply sequenced the blood TCR repertoires of five healthy adults. Per donor, leukapheresis produced somewhere between about 0.9 and 9 billion PBMCs. The research as a whole found: Even with the large sequencing depth, rarefaction of the sorted-subset datasets indicated that sequencing was incomplete. Because the study included only a small number of donors, the genetic and exposure-history diversity represented was limited. Across a handful of donors, 4.5% to 6.5% of naive CD4, approximately 3.6% of naive CD8, around 2.1% of memory CD4, and 0.4% of memory CD8 clonotypes were shared. Compared with non-shared clonotypes, clonotypes shared by all four sorted-subset donors had higher generation probabilities. Only blood was sampled, and tissue TCR repertoires likely differ from those in blood. Pairwise subsampling led to the expectation that sequencing depth would affect the degree of clonotype sharing among donors. Naive subsets generally had larger estimated clonotype richness than memory subsets.

The CDR3 measures 17 amino acids from cysteine to phenylalanine. Just the 51-base CDR3 DNA is kept, in frame starting at base 1. The germline V gene specifies MGHDK as CDR1 and SYGVNS as CDR2. The donors were healthy, HIV-negative adults who had no recently reported acute infections or vaccinations. Every donor was a Caucasian adult residing in Nashville, Tennessee, USA. CD4+ T cells were enriched by magnetic negative selection; naive cells were then positively selected on CD45RA, and the negative fraction formed the memory subset. Blood was obtained by leukapheresis, after which PBMCs were separated by Ficoll-Histopaque density gradient centrifugation and cryopreserved in liquid nitrogen vapor phase. Analytical flow cytometry was used to check the purity and quantity of each magnetically sorted T cell population. Genomic DNA was isolated from each sorted fraction and quantified by UV absorbance on a Nanodrop 2000c.

Using the deep immunoSEQ assay, TCR CDR3 regions were amplified from genomic DNA by multiplex PCR. Genomic DNA extracted from each cell subset was distributed evenly over all wells of several immunoSEQ 96-well plates, and each plate served as one replicate. For sorted subsets, each replicate PCR was loaded with 150 to 250 ng genomic DNA, equivalent to 30,000 or so T cell genomes. Purified libraries were measured with a Qubit 3.0 fluorometer, size-checked on a Bioanalyzer 2100, and measured again with the KAPA Library Quantification kit. Every immunoSEQ 96-well plate was sequenced on a dedicated single-read 150-cycle Illumina NextSeq 550 flow cell. As for the original processing: Because the immunoSEQ output included only junctional sequences and no quality scores, the filtering could not be the same as the filtering used for full-length reads. To assign V/J genes and CDR3, sequences were annotated using PyIR, a Python wrapper for IgBLAST v1.9, with IMGT germline references. Reads with weak V/J assignments (E-value above 1e-6), missing CDR3, stop codons, out-of-frame junctions, or ambiguous translated residues were removed. V3J clonotypes were defined as sequences sharing the same inferred V gene, J gene, and CDR3 amino acid sequence. The percentage overlap between two repertoires was calculated by dividing the number of shared unique clonotypes by the size of the smaller repertoire. Richness of each repertoire was evaluated using RTK rarefaction, the Chao1 estimator, and Recon v2.1 estimates of unobserved clonotypes. OLGA was used to compute generation probabilities for all TCRbeta clonotypes that the gDNA method yielded from a few donors. TCRdb mirrors the immuneACCESS table, restricted to in-frame sequences. Some clones are absent from its copies; in checked studies, under half trace to an unresolved V gene, and the reason for the others is unknown. That table supplies the V and J calls and clone size; D and trimming were determined from the DNA. Recorded for this sample are 2 million to 2.5 million clones; 85% to 95% of them occurred a single time. The ten largest clones take up roughly 0.34% of the sample.

Comments on this clone: Its antigen is unknown. There are no base qualities to consult, and no much larger clone falls within one base.

The chain employs TRBV25-1 and TRBJ2-5; the central 9 bases match TRBD1. The J call may be incorrect, as the DNA end agrees better with TRBJ2-7. The TCR originated in a man between 18 and 35 years old in good health. Some clones in this sample may be carry-over from other donors' samples. Sequencing input: naive CD4+ T cells from PBMCs. The cell subset or site label on this specimen signifies: CD45RA+ positively selected. This receptor carries the CDR3 CASSELLPRDRECEQYF. The nucleotides read TGTGCCAGCAGTGAATTACTTCCACGGGACAGGGAATGCGAGCAGTACTTC.